The present entry profiles one TCR beta chain with its context. Its antigen remains unidentified. For blood RNA, unsorted whole blood served as the source, and germline DNA was extracted too. This CDR3 has 14 residues. The V and J ends lost 0 bases and 9 bases respectively, with 9 bases between them. Germline V CDR1 and CDR2: SGHAT, FQNNGV. The data stem from a study of tumor-infiltrating lymphocytes in primary liver carcinoma. Study at large: Surgical resection was the treatment these patients received for primary liver carcinoma. The study included patients who were men and women aged 30 to 69 years. General observations from the study: Tumor samples exhibited a significantly greater top-250-clone fraction than blood samples (p = 0.039).

Starting material of 500 ng total RNA yielded TCR beta cDNA via a constant-region primer. ARM-PCR was slightly modified, and three nested multiplex PCR rounds with it gave rise to the TCR beta libraries. The two initial PCR rounds, approximately 10 cycles each, used TRBV1-TRBV30 forward and C-beta reverse primers. MiXCR, applied by TCRdb to the multiplex PCR reads, yields one record per CDR3 protein. The data show approximately 330,000 distinct CDR3 sequences, roughly two thirds seen once. The sequence came from a man in his forties or fifties with primary liver carcinoma and hepatitis B virus infection. The chain is built from TRBV11-2 and TRBJ1-6, with no clear D. The sample consisted of peripheral blood. CDR3 DNA: TGTGCCAGCAGCTTAGAACTTGGACGTTCACCCCTCCACTTT. Translating it yields CASSLELGRSPLHF.